The rows below give T cell receptor beta chains drawn from one sample of a study of shared clonotypes between healthy human individuals. This table comes from immunoSEQ multiplex PCR, and its TCRdb copy is limited to in-frame clones, with some not included. Of under 750,000 clones in the sample, around 77% were seen once. Material for sequencing was memory CD4+ T cells sorted from blood. The receptors originated from a woman aged 25 to 39 in good health. Each CDR3 is given with its conserved first and last residue. Each record gives: J gene, clone size, D gene, V gene, CDR3 protein, CDR3 DNA. The D gene is left open where the match is weak. The listing skips clone size in some rows; elsewhere it reads once, few, many or a size class.

j_gene: TRBJ2-2; abundance: .; d_gene: .; v_gene: TRBV2; CDR3aa: CASSELRGTGELFF; CDR3nt: TGTGCCAGCAGTGAATTACGTGGAACCGGGGAGCTGTTTTTT
j_gene: TRBJ1-2; abundance: few; d_gene: TRBD1; v_gene: TRBV28; CDR3aa: CALEGQNYGYTF; CDR3nt: TGTGCCCTAGAGGGACAGAACTATGGCTACACCTTC
j_gene: TRBJ2-1; abundance: .; d_gene: TRBD2; v_gene: TRBV11-2; CDR3aa: CASRSGSSSSYNEQFF; CDR3nt: TGTGCCAGCAGAAGCGGGAGTTCATCCTCCTACAATGAGCAGTTCTTC
j_gene: TRBJ2-1; abundance: .; d_gene: TRBD2; v_gene: TRBV28; CDR3aa: CASREIAGGGDEQFF; CDR3nt: TGTGCCAGCAGAGAGATAGCGGGAGGTGGGGATGAGCAGTTCTTC
j_gene: TRBJ2-1; abundance: .; d_gene: TRBD2; v_gene: TRBV7-3; CDR3aa: CASSPTNAGGSNEQFF; CDR3nt: TGTGCCAGCAGCCCCACAAACGCGGGAGGAAGCAATGAGCAGTTCTTC
j_gene: TRBJ2-1; abundance: .; d_gene: TRBD2; v_gene: TRBV15; CDR3aa: CATSTWTSGRRDEQFF; CDR3nt: TGTGCCACCAGCACCTGGACTAGCGGGAGGAGGGATGAGCAGTTCTTC
j_gene: TRBJ2-5; abundance: few; d_gene: .; v_gene: TRBV20-1; CDR3aa: CSASLETQYF; CDR3nt: TGCAGTGCTTCCTTGGAGACCCAGTACTTC
j_gene: TRBJ2-3; abundance: .; d_gene: .; v_gene: TRBV27; CDR3aa: CASRLTDTQYF; CDR3nt: TGTGCCAGCAGGCTCACAGATACGCAGTATTTT
j_gene: TRBJ2-5; abundance: .; d_gene: TRBD1; v_gene: TRBV27; CDR3aa: CASSSGTGGAETQYF; CDR3nt: TGTGCCAGCAGTTCCGGGACAGGGGGCGCGGAGACCCAGTACTTC
j_gene: TRBJ2-7; abundance: .; d_gene: .; v_gene: TRBV19; CDR3aa: CASSLPDGYEQYF; CDR3nt: TGTGCCAGTAGTCTCCCGGACGGTTACGAGCAGTACTTC
j_gene: TRBJ1-5; abundance: many; d_gene: .; v_gene: TRBV4-1; CDR3aa: CASSPSFSRSNQPQHF; CDR3nt: TGCGCCAGCAGTCCAAGTTTTAGCAGGAGCAATCAGCCCCAGCATTTT
j_gene: TRBJ2-2; abundance: .; d_gene: .; v_gene: TRBV19; CDR3aa: CASSNAPTGNTGELFF; CDR3nt: TGTGCCAGTAGTAACGCCCCGACAGGGAACACCGGGGAGCTGTTTTTT
j_gene: TRBJ2-3; abundance: many; d_gene: TRBD2; v_gene: TRBV14; CDR3aa: CASSHLSGRAQDTQYF; CDR3nt: TGTGCCAGCAGCCATCTCAGCGGGAGGGCCCAAGATACGCAGTATTTT
j_gene: TRBJ2-2; abundance: once; d_gene: .; v_gene: TRBV7-9; CDR3aa: CASSLLPETGELFF; CDR3nt: TGTGCCAGCAGCTTACTTCCGGAAACCGGGGAGCTGTTTTTT
j_gene: TRBJ1-3; abundance: .; d_gene: .; v_gene: TRBV28; CDR3aa: CASTSPGNTIYF; CDR3nt: TGTGCCAGCACCTCCCCTGGAAACACCATATATTTT
j_gene: TRBJ2-3; abundance: .; d_gene: TRBD2; v_gene: TRBV9; CDR3aa: CASSVERTSELPSTDTQYF; CDR3nt: TGTGCCAGCAGCGTAGAGAGGACTAGCGAGCTGCCTAGCACAGATACGCAGTATTTT
j_gene: TRBJ2-7; abundance: .; d_gene: .; v_gene: TRBV18; CDR3aa: CASSPPGVAAEQYF; CDR3nt: TGTGCCAGCTCACCACCAGGAGTAGCAGCCGAGCAGTACTTC
j_gene: TRBJ2-7; abundance: few; d_gene: .; v_gene: TRBV6-1; CDR3aa: CASSEYGAFGYF; CDR3nt: TGTGCCAGCAGTGAATATGGGGCCTTCGGGTACTTC
j_gene: TRBJ2-5; abundance: .; d_gene: TRBD2; v_gene: TRBV5-1; CDR3aa: CASSPGTSVGETQYF; CDR3nt: TGCGCCAGCAGTCCCGGGACTAGCGTAGGGGAGACCCAGTACTTC
j_gene: TRBJ1-1; abundance: .; d_gene: .; v_gene: TRBV19; CDR3aa: CASRTHTEAFF; CDR3nt: TGTGCCAGTAGGACCCACACTGAAGCTTTCTTT
j_gene: TRBJ2-7; abundance: .; d_gene: .; v_gene: TRBV28; CDR3aa: CASSSPAYEQYF; CDR3nt: TGTGCCAGCAGCTCCCCAGCCTACGAGCAGTACTTC
j_gene: TRBJ2-7; abundance: .; d_gene: .; v_gene: TRBV5-4; CDR3aa: CASSGRAGHSYEQYF; CDR3nt: TGTGCCAGCAGCGGGAGGGCGGGACATTCCTACGAGCAGTACTTC
j_gene: TRBJ2-7; abundance: .; d_gene: TRBD1; v_gene: TRBV18; CDR3aa: CASSPIQQGARHEQYF; CDR3nt: TGTGCCAGCTCACCAATCCAACAGGGGGCGCGGCACGAGCAGTACTTC
j_gene: TRBJ2-1; abundance: once; d_gene: TRBD1; v_gene: TRBV5-1; CDR3aa: CASSSSGGPYNEQFF; CDR3nt: TGCGCCAGCAGCTCTTCAGGGGGCCCCTACAATGAGCAGTTCTTC
j_gene: TRBJ2-5; abundance: .; d_gene: TRBD1; v_gene: TRBV2; CDR3aa: CASSGTGTETQYF; CDR3nt: TGTGCCAGCAGCGGGACAGGGACCGAGACCCAGTACTTC
j_gene: TRBJ2-3; abundance: .; d_gene: TRBD2; v_gene: TRBV13; CDR3aa: CASSLWSSGSPDTQYF; CDR3nt: TGTGCCAGCAGCTTATGGAGTAGCGGGAGCCCAGATACGCAGTATTTT
j_gene: TRBJ1-1; abundance: .; d_gene: TRBD1; v_gene: TRBV18; CDR3aa: CASSSPDREAFF; CDR3nt: TGTGCCAGCTCATCACCGGACAGGGAGGCTTTCTTT
j_gene: TRBJ2-5; abundance: .; d_gene: .; v_gene: TRBV18; CDR3aa: CASSPGRGMETQYF; CDR3nt: TGTGCCAGCTCACCGGGACGGGGGATGGAGACCCAGTACTTC
j_gene: TRBJ2-3; abundance: .; d_gene: .; v_gene: TRBV2; CDR3aa: CASAISNTQYF; CDR3nt: TGTGCCAGCGCAATCTCCAACACGCAGTATTTT
j_gene: TRBJ1-2; abundance: .; d_gene: .; v_gene: TRBV29-1; CDR3aa: CSVGGGSYGYTF; CDR3nt: TGCAGCGTAGGGGGTGGTTCCTATGGCTACACCTTC
j_gene: TRBJ1-1; abundance: .; d_gene: .; v_gene: TRBV6-1; CDR3aa: CASSVQGGTEAFF; CDR3nt: TGTGCCAGCAGTGTACAGGGAGGGACTGAAGCTTTCTTT
j_gene: TRBJ2-6; abundance: many; d_gene: .; v_gene: TRBV15; CDR3aa: CATSRNYPATGSGANVLTF; CDR3nt: TGTGCCACCAGCAGAAACTACCCCGCAACAGGCTCTGGGGCCAACGTCCTGACTTTC
j_gene: TRBJ2-1; abundance: .; d_gene: TRBD2; v_gene: TRBV4-1; CDR3aa: CASSPRLAGSYNEQFF; CDR3nt: TGCGCCAGCAGCCCCCGACTAGCGGGGTCCTACAATGAGCAGTTCTTC
j_gene: TRBJ2-7; abundance: .; d_gene: TRBD1; v_gene: TRBV11-2; CDR3aa: CASSLDSGQVDEQYF; CDR3nt: TGTGCCAGCAGCTTAGACTCCGGACAGGTGGATGAGCAGTACTTC
j_gene: TRBJ1-4; abundance: many; d_gene: TRBD1; v_gene: TRBV29-1; CDR3aa: CSVMTGGAEKLFF; CDR3nt: TGCAGCGTAATGACAGGGGGCGCGGAAAAACTGTTTTTT
j_gene: TRBJ2-1; abundance: .; d_gene: TRBD2; v_gene: TRBV29-1; CDR3aa: CSVGTSESYNEQFF; CDR3nt: TGCAGCGTTGGGACTAGCGAATCCTACAATGAGCAGTTCTTC
j_gene: TRBJ1-1; abundance: .; d_gene: .; v_gene: TRBV6-5; CDR3aa: CASTRDTDTEAFF; CDR3nt: TGTGCCAGCACCCGGGACACCGACACTGAAGCTTTCTTT
j_gene: TRBJ1-1; abundance: .; d_gene: .; v_gene: TRBV21-1; CDR3aa: CASPPVLVINTEAFF; CDR3nt: TGTGCCAGCCCCCCGGTTTTGGTTATCAACACTGAAGCTTTCTTT
j_gene: TRBJ2-2; abundance: many; d_gene: .; v_gene: TRBV25-1; CDR3aa: CASSSYSFANTGELFF; CDR3nt: TGTGCCAGCAGTAGCTACAGTTTCGCGAACACCGGGGAGCTGTTTTTT
j_gene: TRBJ2-1; abundance: many; d_gene: .; v_gene: TRBV29-1; CDR3aa: CSVDYGFTGSYNEQFF; CDR3nt: TGCAGCGTTGATTACGGATTTACCGGATCCTACAATGAGCAGTTCTTC
j_gene: TRBJ2-7; abundance: .; d_gene: TRBD2; v_gene: TRBV6-5; CDR3aa: CASSYSGLGLAYEQYF; CDR3nt: TGTGCCAGCAGTTACTCGGGTTTGGGACTAGCCTACGAGCAGTACTTC
j_gene: TRBJ2-1; abundance: once; d_gene: TRBD1; v_gene: TRBV9; CDR3aa: CASSVVGQGSNEQFF; CDR3nt: TGTGCCAGCAGCGTAGTGGGACAGGGGAGTAATGAGCAGTTCTTC
j_gene: TRBJ2-3; abundance: few; d_gene: .; v_gene: TRBV9; CDR3aa: CASSPGADTQYF; CDR3nt: TGTGCCAGCAGCCCAGGGGCAGATACGCAGTATTTT
j_gene: TRBJ2-7; abundance: once; d_gene: TRBD1; v_gene: TRBV10-2; CDR3aa: CASSERRVDRSYEQYF; CDR3nt: TGCGCCAGCAGTGAGAGGCGGGTGGACAGGTCCTACGAGCAGTACTTC
j_gene: TRBJ1-5; abundance: few; d_gene: .; v_gene: TRBV10-3; CDR3aa: CAVSGDSNQPQHF; CDR3nt: TGTGCCGTTTCGGGGGATAGCAATCAGCCCCAGCATTTT
j_gene: TRBJ1-2; abundance: .; d_gene: .; v_gene: TRBV18; CDR3aa: CASSPGIPWGYGYTF; CDR3nt: TGTGCCAGCTCACCAGGTATCCCCTGGGGGTATGGCTACACCTTC
j_gene: TRBJ1-5; abundance: .; d_gene: TRBD1; v_gene: TRBV6-1; CDR3aa: CASSEATGISNQPQHF; CDR3nt: TGTGCCAGCAGTGAAGCGACAGGGATTAGCAATCAGCCCCAGCATTTT
j_gene: TRBJ2-1; abundance: .; d_gene: .; v_gene: TRBV19; CDR3aa: CASRLSGISYNEQFF; CDR3nt: TGTGCCAGTAGACTTTCAGGGATTTCCTACAATGAGCAGTTCTTC
j_gene: TRBJ2-7; abundance: .; d_gene: .; v_gene: TRBV7-9; CDR3aa: CASSFGSSQGRYEQYF; CDR3nt: TGTGCCAGCAGCTTTGGTTCTTCACAGGGAAGATACGAGCAGTACTTC
j_gene: TRBJ2-7; abundance: .; d_gene: TRBD2; v_gene: TRBV7-9; CDR3aa: CASSFRPTSGRFSEQYF; CDR3nt: TGTGCCAGCAGCTTTAGGCCGACTAGCGGGAGGTTCTCCGAGCAGTACTTC
j_gene: TRBJ1-3; abundance: few; d_gene: .; v_gene: TRBV10-1; CDR3aa: CASSEGYSGNTIYF; CDR3nt: TGCGCCAGCAGTGAGGGATACTCTGGAAACACCATATATTTT
j_gene: TRBJ1-3; abundance: .; d_gene: .; v_gene: TRBV5-1; CDR3aa: CASNPGNSGNTIYF; CDR3nt: TGCGCCAGCAACCCGGGGAACTCTGGAAACACCATATATTTT
j_gene: TRBJ2-7; abundance: .; d_gene: TRBD2; v_gene: TRBV19; CDR3aa: CASSERHGTSGTYEQYF; CDR3nt: TGTGCCAGTAGTGAGCGACACGGGACTAGCGGGACCTACGAGCAGTACTTC
j_gene: TRBJ2-7; abundance: .; d_gene: TRBD1; v_gene: TRBV7-8; CDR3aa: CASSLGPDRGYEQYF; CDR3nt: TGTGCCAGCAGCTTAGGCCCTGACAGGGGGTACGAGCAGTACTTC
j_gene: TRBJ1-1; abundance: .; d_gene: TRBD1; v_gene: TRBV6-4; CDR3aa: CASTRDRGTTEAFF; CDR3nt: TGTGCCAGCACCCGGGACAGGGGTACGACTGAAGCTTTCTTT
j_gene: TRBJ2-7; abundance: .; d_gene: .; v_gene: TRBV15; CDR3aa: CATSVNGYEQYF; CDR3nt: TGTGCCACCAGCGTTAACGGGTACGAGCAGTACTTC
j_gene: TRBJ2-7; abundance: .; d_gene: TRBD2; v_gene: TRBV28; CDR3aa: CATTSGGAYEQYF; CDR3nt: TGTGCCACCACCAGCGGGGGAGCCTACGAGCAGTACTTC
j_gene: TRBJ2-1; abundance: .; d_gene: .; v_gene: TRBV5-1; CDR3aa: CASRGYNEQFF; CDR3nt: TGCGCCAGCAGGGGTTACAATGAGCAGTTCTTC
j_gene: TRBJ1-1; abundance: .; d_gene: .; v_gene: TRBV2; CDR3aa: CASGQGRTEAFF; CDR3nt: TGTGCCAGCGGGCAGGGTCGGACTGAAGCTTTCTTT
j_gene: TRBJ1-2; abundance: few; d_gene: .; v_gene: TRBV28; CDR3aa: CASSLPGTGTIYGYTF; CDR3nt: TGTGCCAGCAGTTTACCCGGGACCGGAACAATCTATGGCTACACCTTC